This TCR beta chain stems from a study of blood T cell repertoires in COVID-19. Study-wide background: Samples came from the United States, Italy and Spain, spanning acute and convalescent COVID-19. PBMCs, B-cell-depleted T cells, or T cells provided the cDNA or gDNA that made up the material.

Germline CDR1 is LNHDA and CDR2 is SQIVND (reference sequence). V was pared by 7 bases and J by 4 bases, with 13 bases between. This CDR3 contains 13 residues. In the authors' methods: Scientists estimated how many nucleated cells there were by amplifying reference gene primers. Only in-frame clones appear in the TCRdb table, and some are missing; sequencing was by immunoSEQ multiplex PCR. V and J calls and clone size are copied from that table; D and trimming were computed from the DNA. The repertoire holds around 62,000 clones, roughly 90% seen once, with approximately 4% in the top ten. Source material: peripheral blood. The clonotype comes from a human donor in a cohort sampled during active COVID-19. The V call is TRBV19, the J call TRBJ2-5; possible D gene TRBD1, 7 bases. As DNA, the CDR3 is TGTGCCAGTAATGGGCAGGGGGGAGAGACCCAGTACTTC. It translates to CASNGQGGETQYF.